This is a list of T cell receptor beta chains from one sample in a study of Ad26.COV2.S vaccination and SARS-CoV-2 variants. Only in-frame clones appear in the TCRdb table, and some are missing; sequencing was by immunoSEQ multiplex PCR. The sample includes hundreds of thousands of clones, about 90% of them seen just once. Source: peripheral blood, taken after recovery from COVID-19. The source is a human donor who had recovered from COVID-19. CDR3s include the opening cysteine and the closing phenylalanine or tryptophan. The D gene is left open where the match is weak. Some rows have no size entry. The others give once, few or many, or a class for an expanded clone.

>NA|TRBV4-3|NA|TRBJ1-1
TGCGCCAGCAGCCAAGAAATAACAGTATCAGTCCCTGAAGCTTTCTTT
CASSQEITVSVPEAFF
>NA|TRBV18|NA|TRBJ1-1
TGTGCCAGCTCCATTGGGGGGAGGATCGCTGAAGCTTTCTTT
CASSIGGRIAEAFF
>once|TRBV10-2|NA|TRBJ1-1
TGCGCCACCCTATCTCGGGTCACTGAAGCTTTCTTT
CATLSRVTEAFF
>NA|TRBV2|NA|TRBJ2-6
TGTGCCAGCAGCCCTTGGGGCGGGGACGGGGCCAACGTCCTGACTTTC
CASSPWGGDGANVLTF
>NA|TRBV7-9|NA|TRBJ1-1
TGTGCCAGCAGCTTTCAGGGAGGAATCACTGAAGCTTTCTTT
CASSFQGGITEAFF
>NA|TRBV10-1|NA|TRBJ1-5
TGCGCCAGCGGTAACGGGACGGGAAATCAGCCCCAGCATTTT
CASGNGTGNQPQHF
>NA|TRBV5-6|NA|TRBJ2-3
TGTGCCAGCAGCTTGGCACTAGCAGCCGGTACGCAGTATTTT
CASSLALAAGTQYF
>NA|TRBV13|TRBD1|TRBJ1-3
TGTGCCAGCAGCGCGGACAGGAACACCATATATTTT
CASSADRNTIYF
>NA|TRBV7-9|NA|TRBJ1-6
TGTGCCAGCAGCTTAGGGGCATCGGGATATAATTCACCCCTCCACTTT
CASSLGASGYNSPLHF
>NA|TRBV4-1|TRBD2|TRBJ2-1
TGCGCCAGCAGCCCCAATAGCGGGGGGGCCTACAATGAGCAGTTCTTC
CASSPNSGGAYNEQFF
>NA|TRBV9|TRBD1|TRBJ1-2
TGTGCCAGCAGCCCCGCTGACCGGACAGGGCTTCACTATGGCTACACCTTC
CASSPADRTGLHYGYTF
>NA|TRBV15|NA|TRBJ1-2
TGTGCCACCAAAGCCTCGAGAAGCGGCAACTATGGCTACACCTTC
CATKASRSGNYGYTF
>NA|TRBV9|NA|TRBJ1-6
TGTGCCAGCAGCGTAGAGGTCCCGGGACCCTATAATTCACCCCTCCACTTT
CASSVEVPGPYNSPLHF
>NA|TRBV5-1|NA|TRBJ2-3
TGCGCCAGCAGCTTGGTCGGGACTTCAGCAGGGTTCGGCACAGATACGCAGTATTTT
CASSLVGTSAGFGTDTQYF